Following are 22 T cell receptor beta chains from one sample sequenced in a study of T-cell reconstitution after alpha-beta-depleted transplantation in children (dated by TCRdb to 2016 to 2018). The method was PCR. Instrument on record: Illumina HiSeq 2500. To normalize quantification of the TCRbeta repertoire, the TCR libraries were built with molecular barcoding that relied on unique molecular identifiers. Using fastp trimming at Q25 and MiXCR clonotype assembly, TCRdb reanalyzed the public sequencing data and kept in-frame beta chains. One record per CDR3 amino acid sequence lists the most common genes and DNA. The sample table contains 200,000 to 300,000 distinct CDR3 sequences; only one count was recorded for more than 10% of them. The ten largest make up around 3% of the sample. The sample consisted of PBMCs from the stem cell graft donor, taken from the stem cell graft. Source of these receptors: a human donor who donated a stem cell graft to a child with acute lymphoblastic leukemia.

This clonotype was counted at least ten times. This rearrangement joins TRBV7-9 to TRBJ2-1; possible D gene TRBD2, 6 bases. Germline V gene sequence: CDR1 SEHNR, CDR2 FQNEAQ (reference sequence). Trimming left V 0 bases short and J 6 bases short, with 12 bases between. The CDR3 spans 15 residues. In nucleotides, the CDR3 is TGTGCCAGCAGCTTAGCCTCCGGGAGTCCCAATGAGCAGTTCTTC. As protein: CASSLASGSPNEQFF.

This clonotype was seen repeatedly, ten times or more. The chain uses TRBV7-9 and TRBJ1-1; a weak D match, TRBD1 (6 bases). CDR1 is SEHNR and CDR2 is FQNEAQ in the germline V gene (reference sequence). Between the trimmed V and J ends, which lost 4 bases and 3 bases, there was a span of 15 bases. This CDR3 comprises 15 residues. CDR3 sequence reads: CASSSDRGGDTEAFF. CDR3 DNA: TGTGCCAGCAGCTCGGATCGAGGGGGGGACACTGAAGCTTTCTTT.

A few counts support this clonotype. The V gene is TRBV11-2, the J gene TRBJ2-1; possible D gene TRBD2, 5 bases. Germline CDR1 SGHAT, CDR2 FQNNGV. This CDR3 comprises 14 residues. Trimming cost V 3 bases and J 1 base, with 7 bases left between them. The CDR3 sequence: CASSFRESYNEQFF. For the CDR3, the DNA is TGTGCCAGCAGCTTTAGGGAGTCCTACAATGAGCAGTTCTTC.

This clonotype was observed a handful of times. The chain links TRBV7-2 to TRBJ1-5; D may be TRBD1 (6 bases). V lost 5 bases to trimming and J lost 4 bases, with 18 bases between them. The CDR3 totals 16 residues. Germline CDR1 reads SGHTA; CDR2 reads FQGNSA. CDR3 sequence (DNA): TGTGCCAGCAGCACCGCAGGGACAAGGGTAAATCAGCCCCAGCATTTT. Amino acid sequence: CASSTAGTRVNQPQHF.

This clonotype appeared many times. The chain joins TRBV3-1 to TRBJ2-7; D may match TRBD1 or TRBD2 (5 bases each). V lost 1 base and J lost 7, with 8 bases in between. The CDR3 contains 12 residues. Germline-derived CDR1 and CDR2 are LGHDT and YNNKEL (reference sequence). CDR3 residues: CASSQVRGEQYF. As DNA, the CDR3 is TGTGCCAGCAGCCAAGTGAGGGGTGAGCAGTACTTC.

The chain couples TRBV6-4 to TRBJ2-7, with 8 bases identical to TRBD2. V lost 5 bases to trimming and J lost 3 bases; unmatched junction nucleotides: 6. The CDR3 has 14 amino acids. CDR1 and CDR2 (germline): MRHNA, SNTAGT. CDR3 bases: TGTGCCAGCAGTATTGTAGCGGGGCACTACGAGCAGTACTTC. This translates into CASSIVAGHYEQYF.

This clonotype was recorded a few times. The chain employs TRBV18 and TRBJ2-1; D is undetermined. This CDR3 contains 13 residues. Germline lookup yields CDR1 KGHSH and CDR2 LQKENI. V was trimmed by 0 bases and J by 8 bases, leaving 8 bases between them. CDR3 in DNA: TGTGCCAGCTCACCACCGGGCGGTTATGAGCAGTTCTTC. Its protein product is CASSPPGGYEQFF.

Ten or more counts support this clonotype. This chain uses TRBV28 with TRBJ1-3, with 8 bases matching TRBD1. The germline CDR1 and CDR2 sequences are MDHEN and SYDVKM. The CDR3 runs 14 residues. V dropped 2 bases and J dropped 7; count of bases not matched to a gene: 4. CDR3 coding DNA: TGTGCCAGCAGTTTAGGACAGGGAGGGAACACCATATATTTT. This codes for CASSLGQGGNTIYF.

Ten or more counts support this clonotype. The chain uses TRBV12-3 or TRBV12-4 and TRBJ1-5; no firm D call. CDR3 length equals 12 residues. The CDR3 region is CASGGSNQPQHF. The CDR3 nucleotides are TGTGCATCGGGCGGTAGCAATCAGCCCCAGCATTTT.

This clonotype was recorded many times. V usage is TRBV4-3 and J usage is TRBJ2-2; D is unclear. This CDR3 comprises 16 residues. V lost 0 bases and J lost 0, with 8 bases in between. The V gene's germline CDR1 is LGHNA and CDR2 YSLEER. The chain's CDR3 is CASSQETGANTGELFF. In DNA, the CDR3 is TGCGCCAGCAGCCAAGAAACCGGTGCGAACACCGGGGAGCTGTTTTTT.

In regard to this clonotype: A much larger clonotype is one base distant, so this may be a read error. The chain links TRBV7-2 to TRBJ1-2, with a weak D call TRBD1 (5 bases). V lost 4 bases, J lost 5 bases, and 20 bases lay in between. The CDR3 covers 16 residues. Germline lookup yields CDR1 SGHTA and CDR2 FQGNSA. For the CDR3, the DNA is TGTGCCAGCAGCTACAGAACACGGGGCGCTGTTTATGGCTACACCTTC. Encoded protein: CASSYRTRGAVYGYTF.

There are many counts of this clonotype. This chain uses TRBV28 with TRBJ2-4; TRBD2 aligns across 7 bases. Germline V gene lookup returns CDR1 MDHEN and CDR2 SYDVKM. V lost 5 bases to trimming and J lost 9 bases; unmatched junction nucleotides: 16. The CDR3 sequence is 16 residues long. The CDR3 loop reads CASSLRAGRRISIQYF. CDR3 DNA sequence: TGTGCCAGCAGTCTACGAGCGGGGCGAAGGATAAGCATTCAGTACTTC.

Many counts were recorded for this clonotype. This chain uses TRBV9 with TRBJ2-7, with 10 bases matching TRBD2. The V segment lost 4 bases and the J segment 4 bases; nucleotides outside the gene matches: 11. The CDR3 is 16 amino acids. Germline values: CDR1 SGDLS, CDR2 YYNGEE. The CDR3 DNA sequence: TGTGCCAGCAGCCCTAGCTCTAGCGGGAGTCGGTACGAGCAGTACTTC. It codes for CASSPSSSGSRYEQYF. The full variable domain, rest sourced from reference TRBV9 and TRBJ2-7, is DSGVTQTPKHLITATGQRVTLRCSPRSGDLSVYWYQQSLDQGLQFLIQYYNGEERAKGNILERFSAQQFPDLHSELNLSSLELGDSALYFCASSPSSSGSRYEQYFGPGTRLTVT.

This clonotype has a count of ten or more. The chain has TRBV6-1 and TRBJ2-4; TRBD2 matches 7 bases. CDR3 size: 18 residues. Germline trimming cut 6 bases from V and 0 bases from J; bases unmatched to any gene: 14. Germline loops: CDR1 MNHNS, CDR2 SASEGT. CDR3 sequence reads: CASRAGLRELLAKNIQYF. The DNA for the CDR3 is TGTGCCAGCAGAGCGGGACTCCGGGAGTTACTAGCCAAAAACATTCAGTACTTC.

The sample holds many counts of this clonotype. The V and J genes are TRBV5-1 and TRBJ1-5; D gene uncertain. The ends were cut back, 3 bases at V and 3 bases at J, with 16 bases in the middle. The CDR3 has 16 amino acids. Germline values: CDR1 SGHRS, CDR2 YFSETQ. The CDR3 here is CASSSEPSGSNQPQHF. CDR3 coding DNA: TGCGCCAGCAGCTCTGAGCCGTCGGGGTCCAATCAGCCCCAGCATTTT.

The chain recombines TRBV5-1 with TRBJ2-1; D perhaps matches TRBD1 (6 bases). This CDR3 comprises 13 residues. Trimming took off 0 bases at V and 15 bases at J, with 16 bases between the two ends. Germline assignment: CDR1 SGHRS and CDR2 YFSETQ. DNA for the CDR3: TGCGCCAGCAGCTTGGGGGGTAACAGGGCGCGGTTCTTC. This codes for CASSLGGNRARFF.

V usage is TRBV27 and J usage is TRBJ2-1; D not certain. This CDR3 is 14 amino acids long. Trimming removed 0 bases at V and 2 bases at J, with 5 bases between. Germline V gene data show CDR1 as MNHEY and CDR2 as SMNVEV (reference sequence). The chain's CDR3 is CASSLSPPYNEQFF. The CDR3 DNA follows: TGTGCCAGCAGTTTATCTCCACCCTACAATGAGCAGTTCTTC.

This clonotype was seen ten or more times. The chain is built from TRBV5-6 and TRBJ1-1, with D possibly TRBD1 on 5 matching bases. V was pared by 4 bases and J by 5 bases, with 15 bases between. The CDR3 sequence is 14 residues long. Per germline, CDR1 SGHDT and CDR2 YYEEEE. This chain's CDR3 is CASSQGNWETEAFF. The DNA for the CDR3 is TGTGCCAGCAGCCAGGGAAATTGGGAAACTGAAGCTTTCTTT. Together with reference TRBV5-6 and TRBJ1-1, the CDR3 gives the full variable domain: DAGVTQSPTHLIKTRGQQVTLRCSPKSGHDTVSWYQQALGQGPQFIFQYYEEEERQRGNFPDRFSGHQFPNYSSELNVNALLLGDSALYLCASSQGNWETEAFFGQGTRLTVV.

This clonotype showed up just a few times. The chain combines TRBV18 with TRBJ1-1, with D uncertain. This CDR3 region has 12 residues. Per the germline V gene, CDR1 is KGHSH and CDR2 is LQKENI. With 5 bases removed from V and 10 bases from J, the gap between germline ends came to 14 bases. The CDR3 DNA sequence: TGTGCCAGCTCAGAGAGGTATTCCGCAGCTTTCTTT. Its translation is CASSERYSAAFF.

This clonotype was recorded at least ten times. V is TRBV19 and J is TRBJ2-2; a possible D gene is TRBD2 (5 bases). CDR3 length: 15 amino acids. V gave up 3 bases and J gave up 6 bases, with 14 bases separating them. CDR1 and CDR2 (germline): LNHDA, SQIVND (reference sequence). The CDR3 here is CASSMRVRTAGELFF. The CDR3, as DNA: TGTGCCAGTAGTATGAGGGTCAGGACCGCCGGGGAGCTGTTTTTT.

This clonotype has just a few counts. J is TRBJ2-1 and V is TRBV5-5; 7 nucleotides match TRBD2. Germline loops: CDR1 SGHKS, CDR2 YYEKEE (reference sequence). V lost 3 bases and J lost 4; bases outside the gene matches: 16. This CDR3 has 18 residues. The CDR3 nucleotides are TGTGCCAGCAGCTCCTTTCTCCCCGGGACTAAACAATACAATGAGCAGTTCTTC. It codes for CASSSFLPGTKQYNEQFF.

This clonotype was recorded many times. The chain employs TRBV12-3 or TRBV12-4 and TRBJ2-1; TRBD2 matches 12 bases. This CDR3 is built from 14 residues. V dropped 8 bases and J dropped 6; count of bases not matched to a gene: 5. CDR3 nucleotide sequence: TGTGCCAGCGTGCCTAGCGGGAGGGGCAATGAGCAGTTCTTC. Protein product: CASVPSGRGNEQFF.